The TCR beta chain under discussion was sequenced for a study of blood T cell repertoires in COVID-19. CDR3 length: 12 amino acids. The method was immunoSEQ multiplex PCR; TCRdb's version includes in-frame clones alone and lacks a portion of them. Here the sample spans 30,000 to 40,000 clones, 83% being singletons. The sequencing input was peripheral blood. This sequence joins TRBV21-1 and TRBJ1-2; the DNA was not used to check the table's D call, TRBD1. TRBV21-1 is a documented pseudogene. The receptor's source is a man over 45 with acute or convalescent COVID-19. The DNA of the CDR3 is TGTGCCAGAACAGAACTCCTGGGCGGCTACACCTTC. Translated, it gives CARTELLGGYTF.